This T cell receptor beta chain was found in a study of T cells in localized non-small cell lung cancer. Germline V gene data show CDR1 as MDHEN and CDR2 as SYDVKM. The CDR3 has 14 amino acids. J was trimmed by 4 bases and V by 6 bases; bases with no gene match: 7. Profiling relied on immunoSEQ multiplex PCR, and the TCRdb table lists in-frame clones only, not all of them. This sample yields about 24,000 clones, of which about 90% are seen a single time; 2.7% belongs to the top ten. The J gene is TRBJ2-5, the V gene TRBV28; 8 bases align to TRBD2. The origin of this receptor is a woman aged 35-75 years with stage I lung adenocarcinoma. Sequencing used peripheral blood, obtained before any cancer treatment. The chain's CDR3 is CASRKGTRGETQYF. The CDR3 nucleotides are TGTGCCAGCAGGAAAGGGACTAGAGGAGAGACCCAGTACTTC.